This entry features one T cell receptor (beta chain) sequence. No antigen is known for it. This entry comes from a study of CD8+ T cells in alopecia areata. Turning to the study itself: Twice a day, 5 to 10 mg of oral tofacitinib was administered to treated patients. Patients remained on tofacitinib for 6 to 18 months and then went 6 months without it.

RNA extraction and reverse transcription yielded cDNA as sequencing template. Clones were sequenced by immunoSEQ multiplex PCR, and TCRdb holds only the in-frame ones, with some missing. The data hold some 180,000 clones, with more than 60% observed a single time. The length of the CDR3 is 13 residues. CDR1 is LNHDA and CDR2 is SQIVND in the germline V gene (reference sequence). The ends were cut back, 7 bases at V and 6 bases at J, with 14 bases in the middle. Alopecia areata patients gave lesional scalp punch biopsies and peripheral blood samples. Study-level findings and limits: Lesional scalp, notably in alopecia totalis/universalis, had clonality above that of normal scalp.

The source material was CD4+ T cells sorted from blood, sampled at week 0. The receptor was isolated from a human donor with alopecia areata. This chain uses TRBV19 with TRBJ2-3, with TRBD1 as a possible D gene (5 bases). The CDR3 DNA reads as TGTGCCAGTACCCAGGATGGGGCTGATACGCAGTATTTT. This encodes CASTQDGADTQYF. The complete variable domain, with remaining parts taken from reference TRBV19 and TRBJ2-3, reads DGGITQSPKYLFRKEGQNVTLSCEQNLNHDAMYWYRQDPGQGLRLIYYSQIVNDFQKGDIAEGYSVSREKKESFPLTVTSAQKNPTAFYLCASTQDGADTQYFGPGTRLTVL.